This TCR beta chain was identified during a study of cytomegalovirus exposure and HLA in healthy donors. Notes on the study in general: The study listed approximately 160 cytomegalovirus-associated TCR beta chains. Among TCR sequences, most were rare, though some public TCRs appeared in many donors. The finding came from a later analysis; first-cohort TCR clusters tended to co-occur in the 110 or so validation repertoires. The CMV antigen specificity of three CMV-associated chains was confirmed through in vitro analysis.

Some clones are missing from TCRdb's copy, which holds only in-frame ones; the method was immunoSEQ multiplex PCR. Among some 170,000 clones listed, approximately 90% were seen once. Remarks on this clone: Its specificity is not known.

The sequenced sample consisted of PBMCs. The sequence was collected from a woman in her twenties or thirties in good health and CMV-seronegative.

The CDR3 region has the DNA TGTGCCAGCAGTTCACAGGAATACGAGCAGTACTTC. This encodes CASSSQEYEQYF. V gene TRBV7-6 combines with J gene TRBJ2-7, with a weak D call TRBD1 (5 bases). Germline V gives CDR1 SGHVS, CDR2 FNYEAQ. The V end lost 6 bases, the J end lost 4 bases, and 10 bases lay between the germline ends. CDR3 length: 12 residues.